This T cell receptor (beta chain) is drawn from a study of blood T cell repertoires in COVID-19. Across the study: Nucleic acid was either cDNA or gDNA, and it came from T cells, B-cell-depleted T cells, or PBMCs.

TCRdb's copy holds only in-frame clones and misses some; the assay was immunoSEQ multiplex PCR. The table lists approximately 150,000 clones, about 91% of them singletons. The CDR3 runs 16 residues. From germline, CDR1 is SGHAT and CDR2 FQNNGV. The V segment lost 5 bases and the J segment 7 bases; nucleotides outside the gene matches: 10. The chain combines TRBV11-2 with TRBJ1-6; 8 bases match TRBD1. This receptor was identified in a woman aged 55-75 years who had recovered from COVID-19. The sample taken for sequencing was peripheral blood. CDR3 residues: CASSPRQGLSNSPLHF. The CDR3, as DNA: TGTGCCAGCAGCCCCCGACAGGGGTTAAGCAATTCACCCCTCCACTTT.